A single sample is the source of the 8 T cell receptor beta chains below, sequenced in a study of OX40 agonist ivuxolimab in advanced cancers. The library relied on the immunoSEQ multiplex PCR assay. The clones in this table, taken by TCRdb from immuneACCESS, are in-frame only. Not every clone is retained; where verified, under half of the shortfall comes from an unresolved V gene, and the cause of the rest is unknown. In this sample the table shows tens of thousands of clones, 82% of which occur a single time. Around 5% of the sample rests with the top ten. The sequences come from CD4+ or CD8+ T cells sorted from blood, collected in a trial of the OX40 agonist ivuxolimab. The receptors originated from an adult with an advanced solid tumor such as melanoma, head and neck, liver or kidney cancer.

The rearrangement joins TRBV28 to TRBJ1-1, with a weak D call TRBD1 (6 bases). V shed 6 bases and J shed 2 bases, with 10 bases lying between them. Germline CDR1 and CDR2: MDHEN and SYDVKM. This CDR3 has 13 residues. CDR3 DNA sequence: TGTGCCAGCAGGGCACAGGGTAACACTGAAGCTTTCTTT. This sequence encodes CASRAQGNTEAFF.

The CDR3 sequence is CASSRNSGVSRWETQYF. The CDR3 DNA follows: TGTGCCAGCAGCCGGAATTCGGGGGTCTCCAGGTGGGAGACCCAGTACTTC. V usage is TRBV7-2 and J usage is TRBJ2-5; the D gene is possibly TRBD2 (6 bases). This CDR3 has 17 residues. Between the trimmed V and J ends, which lost 5 bases and 5 bases, there was a span of 24 bases. Germline V gene data show CDR1 as SGHTA and CDR2 as FQGNSA.

The chain combines TRBV11-1 with TRBJ1-1; D is undetermined. The CDR3 contains 13 residues. The ends were cut back, 0 bases at V and 10 bases at J, with 12 bases in the middle. In germline, CDR1 is SGHAT, CDR2 FQDESV (reference sequence). CDR3 sequence: CASSLAVFRVAFF. CDR3 DNA sequence: TGTGCCAGCAGCTTAGCAGTTTTTCGGGTAGCTTTCTTT.

J is TRBJ2-5 and V is TRBV28, with TRBD2 identical over 15 bases. The CDR3 extends over 19 amino acids. V dropped 6 bases and J dropped 7; count of bases not matched to a gene: 18. Germline-derived CDR1 and CDR2 are MDHEN and SYDVKM. The CDR3 loop reads CASSPRAGLAGGPQGTQYF. As DNA, the CDR3 is TGTGCCAGCAGCCCCCGGGCTGGACTAGCGGGAGGGCCTCAGGGGACCCAGTACTTC.

The chain links TRBV6-5 to TRBJ2-7, with 8 bases lining up with TRBD2. The CDR3 length is 16 residues. Losses at the gene ends were 0 bases for V and 7 bases for J; bases not matched to a gene: 11. Germline V gene data show CDR1 as MNHEY and CDR2 as SVGAGI. CDR3 coding DNA: TGTGCCAGCAGTTACTCTGGGCGGGAGGCCCGAGAGGAGCAGTACTTC. Amino acid sequence: CASSYSGREAREEQYF.

V usage is TRBV18 and J usage is TRBJ2-1; D not certain. V was cut by 2 bases and J by 6 bases, with 2 bases left in between. The CDR3 is 11 residues long. Germline CDR1 KGHSH, CDR2 LQKENI. CDR3 region: CASSPINEQFF. The CDR3 DNA reads as TGTGCCAGCTCACCAATCAATGAGCAGTTCTTC.

The chain joins TRBV5-1 to TRBJ2-3; D possibly corresponds to TRBD1 (5 bases). V lost 1 base and J 6 bases, leaving 9 bases between the germline ends. The CDR3 runs to 13 residues. From germline, CDR1 is SGHRS and CDR2 YFSETQ. The CDR3 region is CASSLWGRDTQYF. CDR3 sequence (DNA): TGCGCCAGCAGCTTGTGGGGCCGGGATACGCAGTATTTT.

The rearrangement links TRBV19 to TRBJ2-1; tentative D call: TRBD2 (6 bases). Germline CDR1 reads LNHDA; CDR2 reads SQIVND (reference sequence). CDR3 length: 15 amino acids. V lost 5 bases and J lost 6, with 17 bases in between. The CDR3 DNA is TGTGCCAGTAGTCTGGCGGGGACCGGCCTCAATGAGCAGTTCTTC. The encoded protein is CASSLAGTGLNEQFF.